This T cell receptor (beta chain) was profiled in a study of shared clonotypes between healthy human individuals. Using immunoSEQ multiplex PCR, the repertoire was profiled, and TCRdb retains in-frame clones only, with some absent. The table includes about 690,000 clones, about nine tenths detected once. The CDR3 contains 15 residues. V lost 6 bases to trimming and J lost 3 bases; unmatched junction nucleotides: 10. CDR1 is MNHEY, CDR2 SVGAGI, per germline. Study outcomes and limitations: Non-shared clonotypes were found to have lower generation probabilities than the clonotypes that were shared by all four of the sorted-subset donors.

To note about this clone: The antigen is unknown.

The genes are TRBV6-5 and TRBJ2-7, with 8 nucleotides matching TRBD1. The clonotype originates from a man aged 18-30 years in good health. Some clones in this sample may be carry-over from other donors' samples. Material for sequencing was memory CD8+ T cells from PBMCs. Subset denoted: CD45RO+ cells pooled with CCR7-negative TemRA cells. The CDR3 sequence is CASSPGQVRNYEQYF. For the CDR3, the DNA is TGTGCCAGCAGCCCGGGACAGGTGCGGAACTACGAGCAGTACTTC.